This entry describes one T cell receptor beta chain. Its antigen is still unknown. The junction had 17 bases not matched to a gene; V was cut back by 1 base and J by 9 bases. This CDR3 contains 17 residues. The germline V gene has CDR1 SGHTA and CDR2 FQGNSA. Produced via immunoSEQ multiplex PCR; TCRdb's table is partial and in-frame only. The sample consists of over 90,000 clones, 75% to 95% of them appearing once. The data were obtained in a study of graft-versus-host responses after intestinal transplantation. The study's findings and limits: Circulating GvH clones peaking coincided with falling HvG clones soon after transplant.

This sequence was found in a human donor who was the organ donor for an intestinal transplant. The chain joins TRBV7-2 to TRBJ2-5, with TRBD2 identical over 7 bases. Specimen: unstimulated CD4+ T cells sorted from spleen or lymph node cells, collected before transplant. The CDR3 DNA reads TGTGCCAGCAGCTTAGGTGGTCTGGCTAGCGGACTGCGGGCCCAGTACTTC. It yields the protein CASSLGGLASGLRAQYF.